Each of the 8 T cell receptor beta chains below was sequenced from the same sample in a study of T cells after yellow fever vaccination. TCRdb ran MiXCR on the 5' RACE reads and lists one entry per CDR3 protein. The sample shows approximately 600,000 distinct CDR3 sequences, approximately 13% of them seen only once. The material was PBMCs, obtained on the day of the yellow fever booster vaccination. The receptors originated from a man aged 30 to 45 who received the YFV17D yellow fever vaccine.

The V gene is TRBV3-1, the J gene TRBJ2-2; possible D gene TRBD2, 5 bases. V was trimmed by 3 bases and J by 7 bases, leaving 18 bases between them. Germline CDR1 and CDR2: LGHDT and YNNKEL (reference sequence). The CDR3 has 16 residues. CDR3 nucleotides: TGTGCCAGCAGCCAGGAGGTGGGCCCGTCGGGCGGGGAGCTGTTTTTT. Its translation is CASSQEVGPSGGELFF.

This clonotype was seen only a few times. The chain is built from TRBV7-2 and TRBJ1-1; 7 nucleotides agree with TRBD1. CDR1 is SGHTA, CDR2 FQGNSA, per germline. V lost 5 bases to trimming and J lost 6 bases; unmatched junction nucleotides: 12. The CDR3 totals 15 residues. The CDR3 DNA sequence: TGTGCCAGCAGCGCTAGACAGGGAGCTGTTCCTGAAGCTTTCTTT. Encoded protein: CASSARQGAVPEAFF.

The chain combines TRBV4-3 with TRBJ2-7, with TRBD2 matching 7 bases. Looked up from germline, CDR1 is LGHNA and CDR2 is YSLEER. The CDR3 covers 13 residues. V trimming: 4 bases; J trimming: 5 bases; junction bases outside the gene matches: 5. CDR3 coding DNA: TGCGCCAGCAGCCCGGCGGGGGAACACGAGCAGTACTTC. Its translation is CASSPAGEHEQYF.

This clonotype was detected ten times or more. This chain connects TRBV7-8 to TRBJ2-7; D is unresolved. The V and J ends lost 1 base and 5 bases respectively, with 3 bases between them. Germline CDR1 SGHVS, CDR2 FQNEAQ. The CDR3 runs 11 residues. The CDR3 DNA reads as TGTGCCAGCAGCTTAGACCACGAGCAGTACTTC. Residues: CASSLDHEQYF.

The chain links TRBV3-1 to TRBJ2-1, with 8 bases that match TRBD2. Germline CDR1 LGHDT, CDR2 YNNKEL (reference sequence). Unmatched junction bases numbered 10, after V lost 1 base and J lost 8 bases. The CDR3 totals 16 residues. As DNA, the CDR3 is TGTGCCAGCAGCCAAGTGCCTAGCGGGCTAAGCGATGAGCAGTTCTTC. It yields the protein CASSQVPSGLSDEQFF.

This clonotype showed up just a few times. The chain links TRBV12-3 or TRBV12-4 to TRBJ2-3; TRBD2 might be the D (6 bases). The CDR3 spans 13 residues. V was clipped by 4 bases and J by 8 bases, with 13 bases between them. CDR3 region: CASSWRGMGTQYF. CDR3 nucleotides: TGTGCCAGCAGTTGGAGGGGAATGGGTACGCAGTATTTT.

This clonotype was seen a handful of times. Written as DNA, the CDR3 is TGCGCCAGCAGGGAACGGGAGGGCCTGGCAGATACGCAGTATTTT. This sequence encodes CASREREGLADTQYF. The V gene is TRBV5-1, the J gene TRBJ2-3; 8 positions match TRBD2. Losses at the gene ends were 5 bases for V and 4 bases for J; bases not matched to a gene: 9. The germline CDR1 and CDR2 sequences are SGHRS and YFSETQ. CDR3 length: 15 amino acids.

V gene TRBV7-3 combines with J gene TRBJ2-3, with D hard to call. CDR1 is SGHTA, CDR2 FQGTGA, per germline. The V and J ends lost 0 bases and 2 bases respectively, with 9 bases between them. This CDR3 comprises 15 residues. CDR3 nucleotide sequence: TGTGCCAGCAGCTTAACAGGAAAAAACACAGATACGCAGTATTTT. This translates into CASSLTGKNTDTQYF.